Reported below is one T cell receptor (beta chain). This sample stems from a study of blood T cell repertoires in COVID-19. The overall study: COVID-19 samples, acute and convalescent, were from the United States, Italy and Spain. The cDNA or gDNA used as material had been derived from T cells, B-cell-depleted T cells, or PBMCs.

Germline lookup yields CDR1 LNHDA and CDR2 SQIVND (reference sequence). The CDR3 runs 13 residues. The ends were cut back, 7 bases at V and 3 bases at J, with 10 bases in the middle. Per the original data handling: Using reference gene primer amplification, nucleated cell counts were estimated. Sequencing used immunoSEQ multiplex PCR; TCRdb keeps in-frame clones, though not all of them. D and trimming were read from the DNA, whereas the V and J calls and clone size are those reported in that table. This table has approximately 87,000 clones, 80% to 90% appearing once. The chain is built from TRBV19 and TRBJ1-5; D is perhaps TRBD1 (6 bases). The sample comprised peripheral blood. The receptor's source is an elderly woman with acute or convalescent COVID-19. The CDR3 DNA reads TGTGCCAGTAACGACAGGTTCAATCAGCCCCAGCATTTT. Translation: CASNDRFNQPQHF.